Listed below are T cell receptor beta chains from one sample, sequenced in a study of identical twins. TCRdb reprocessed the 5' RACE reads via MiXCR and lists one record per CDR3 protein. The repertoire holds about 530,000 distinct CDR3 sequences, with around 24% as singletons. These records were also assigned to another study, of yellow fever vaccine responses in identical twins.

The sequenced material came from CD4+ T cells sorted from blood. These receptor sequences come from a woman between 18 and 30 years old in good health. The conserved cysteine and the conserved F or W are not part of the CDR3 here.

length: 14
V: TRBV5-1
CDR3: ASSLDSRFTGNEQF

length: 9
V: TRBV29-1
CDR3: SVPRGTEAF

length: 13
V: TRBV5-1
CDR3: ASSLAAGDTGELF

length: 14
V: TRBV24-1
CDR3: ATSDPGTEDYNEQF

length: 12
V: TRBV21-1
CDR3: ASSGGAVGQPQH

length: 15
V: TRBV5-1
CDR3: ASTGTSGVANTGELF

length: 11
V: TRBV29-1
CDR3: SVRDPPSGELF

length: 12
V: TRBV28
CDR3: ASSLPPGNHEQY

length: 13
V: TRBV24-1
CDR3: ATSEGRLSTDTQY

length: 13
V: TRBV4-1
CDR3: ASSHSPSRQETQY

length: 12
V: TRBV10-3
CDR3: AISDWRDGYEQY

length: 13
V: TRBV5-1
CDR3: ASSLGQTNTGELF

length: 11
V: TRBV20-1
CDR3: SASGGVNQPQH

length: 16
V: TRBV3-1
CDR3: ASCLRGTRDNPTDTQY

length: 10
V: TRBV2
CDR3: ASSEVGDTQY

length: 11
V: TRBV12-3/TRBV12-4
CDR3: ASTVGGNTEAF

length: 13
V: TRBV28
CDR3: ASSSRTGAPYEQY

length: 15
V: TRBV4-1
CDR3: ASSQTPGDFYNSPLH

length: 12
V: TRBV5-1
CDR3: ASSLGTSWETQY

length: 13
V: TRBV18
CDR3: ASSPGVLGTDTQY

length: 14
V: TRBV24-1
CDR3: ATSDRSGTAYNEQF

length: 14
V: TRBV18
CDR3: ASSPGTGLNTDTQY

length: 13
V: TRBV4-1
CDR3: ASSYRDPGTGELF

length: 9
V: TRBV29-1
CDR3: SVDRGDGYT

length: 15
V: TRBV20-1
CDR3: SARDQPRDSFQGTQY

length: 16
V: TRBV24-1
CDR3: ATSGLRTLGGSNQPQH

length: 14
V: TRBV12-3/TRBV12-4
CDR3: ASSSGDSPARNEQF

length: 13
V: TRBV18
CDR3: ASSPQGQGTDTQY

length: 12
V: TRBV2
CDR3: ASKRQGAGETQY

length: 11
V: TRBV29-1
CDR3: SVGKAGNTEAF

length: 13
V: TRBV20-1
CDR3: SAALRQGNTDTQY

length: 14
V: TRBV11-2
CDR3: ASSLATSGRAGELF

length: 10
V: TRBV2
CDR3: ASNQDGYEQY

length: 12
V: TRBV5-1
CDR3: ASSQDPNTGELF

length: 12
V: TRBV5-1
CDR3: ASSRDSLQETQY

length: 12
V: TRBV6-5
CDR3: ASSYMTSRETQY

length: 16
V: TRBV20-1
CDR3: SARDVTDYSRSYNEQF

length: 14
V: TRBV14
CDR3: ASSQAGMPSGNTIY

length: 12
V: TRBV20-1
CDR3: SAGAGHSYNEQF

length: 14
V: TRBV12-3/TRBV12-4
CDR3: ASSSATGGAASPLH

length: 13
V: TRBV4-2
CDR3: ASSQGTSGTDEQF

length: 14
V: TRBV19
CDR3: ASSTTWRDSTDTQY

length: 11
V: TRBV12-3/TRBV12-4
CDR3: ASSLRVRPEQF

length: 10
V: TRBV2
CDR3: ASSEGSNEQF

length: 13
V: TRBV7-9
CDR3: ASSLEPGVSYGYT

length: 14
V: TRBV5-4
CDR3: ASSPSTGGRDTEAF

length: 13
V: TRBV12-3/TRBV12-4
CDR3: ASSPGLAGIGTQY

length: 11
V: TRBV7-2
CDR3: ASSQQEGVGYT

length: 14
V: TRBV14
CDR3: ASSHGTAVPYNEQF

length: 12
V: TRBV29-1
CDR3: SVDSGYSTDTQY

length: 12
V: TRBV11-3
CDR3: ASGGGLGSGELF

length: 16
V: TRBV3-1
CDR3: ASSPGLAGGPQGNEQF